This T cell receptor (beta chain) was retrieved from a study of blood T cells in healthy people across ages. Using a J-beta primer mix together with a sample-barcoded 5' primer, a second PCR was run for about 7 to 12 cycles. TCRdb re-called the 5' RACE reads with MiXCR, one entry per CDR3 protein. The sample contains 700,000 to 900,000 distinct CDR3 sequences, 20% to 30% of which appear only once. J was trimmed by 2 bases and V by 3 bases; bases with no gene match: 5. Germline V lookup: CDR1 WSHSY, CDR2 SAAADI. The CDR3 is 16 residues long. These data also formed part of another study, on T cells of mothers and their children.

The TCR was taken from a boy aged 10-17 years in good health. Sequences were obtained from blood. This chain uses TRBV10-2 with TRBJ1-5; 9 positions match TRBD1. CDR3 coding DNA: TGCGCCAGCAGTGAAGAAAGGACAGGGGGCAATCAGCCCCAGCATTTT. It codes for CASSEERTGGNQPQHF.